Described below is a single T cell receptor beta chain sequence and its context. This specimen comes from a study of CD8 T cells in Susac syndrome. The RNA input was roughly 0.45 to 1 ug, and it was reverse transcribed with random hexamers. Across 54 Vbeta and 13 Jbeta, TCR beta CDR3 was amplified with immunoSEQ multiplex PCR. Each CDR3 protein gets one entry after TCRdb re-called the immunoSEQ multiplex PCR reads with MiXCR. This sample has around 130,000 distinct CDR3 sequences; approximately 94% occur once, and the top ten carry approximately 0.13%. The J segment lost 7 bases and the V segment lost 9 bases, leaving 9 bases of the junction unmatched. CDR1 is SNHLY and CDR2 is FYNNEI in the germline V gene. The CDR3 has 13 amino acids.

The sequencing input was CD4+ T cells from PBMCs. The chain links TRBV2 to TRBJ1-2; 9 nucleotides match TRBD1. The receptor's source is a human donor with multiple sclerosis. CDR3 in amino acids: CARKTGGKRGYTF. For the CDR3, the DNA is TGTGCCAGAAAGACAGGGGGTAAACGTGGCTACACCTTC. The full variable domain, in which reference TRBV2 and TRBJ1-2 provide the parts outside the CDR3, is EPEVTQTPSHQVTQMGQEVILRCVPISNHLYFYWYRQILGQKVEFLVSFYNNEISEKSEIFDDQFSVERPDGSNFTLKIRSTKLEDSAMYFCARKTGGKRGYTFGSGTRLTVV.